The 22 T cell receptor beta chains in this list originate from one sample, sequenced in a study of blood T cell repertoires in COVID-19. TCRdb keeps only in-frame clones here, not all; method: immunoSEQ multiplex PCR. The sample consists of roughly 71,000 clones, approximately 85% of them appearing once. The sequenced material came from peripheral blood. The receptors derive from a man in his fifties with acute or convalescent COVID-19.

This chain uses TRBV5-1 with TRBJ2-1; D not resolved. There are 15 residues in the CDR3. CDR1 is SGHRS and CDR2 is YFSETQ in the germline V gene. Deletions cut 2 bases from V and 0 bases from J, with 9 bases between. The CDR3, as DNA: TGCGCCAGCAGCTTTAGTAGGAGCTCCTACAATGAGCAGTTCTTC. As protein: CASSFSRSSYNEQFF.

The CDR3 loop reads CASSLAGFTGTGYSPLHF. CDR3 bases: TGTGCCAGCAGCTTGGCGGGATTTACCGGGACAGGATATTCACCCCTCCACTTT. This chain links TRBV5-8 with TRBJ1-6, with 8 bases that match TRBD1. The germline CDR1 and CDR2 sequences are SGHTS and YDEGEE. The V gene end was trimmed by 0 bases and the J gene end by 8 bases; junction bases not matched to a gene: 13. This CDR3 has 18 residues.

The chain has TRBV9 and TRBJ1-1; D perhaps matches TRBD1 (5 bases). In germline, CDR1 is SGDLS, CDR2 YYNGEE. This CDR3 has 15 amino acids. V was shortened by 0 bases and J by 0 bases, with 9 bases between the two germline ends. CDR3 in DNA: TGTGCCAGCAGCGTAGATGGACACTTGAACACTGAAGCTTTCTTT. Amino acids: CASSVDGHLNTEAFF.

J is TRBJ2-1 and V is TRBV9, with 9 positions matching TRBD1. The CDR3 length is 15 residues. Per the germline V gene, CDR1 is SGDLS and CDR2 is YYNGEE. V lost 0 bases to trimming and J lost 10 bases; unmatched junction nucleotides: 8. The CDR3 region is CASSVEGQGGGEQFF. CDR3 sequence (DNA): TGTGCCAGCAGCGTAGAGGGACAGGGAGGCGGCGAGCAGTTCTTC.

J is TRBJ2-7 and V is TRBV7-8; 10 bases are shared with TRBD1. The CDR3 is 15 residues long. The germline V gene has CDR1 SGHVS and CDR2 FQNEAQ. V was pared by 1 base and J by 5 bases, with 5 bases of the junction left unmatched. This chain's CDR3 is CASSLGGTGENEQYF. The CDR3 DNA follows: TGTGCCAGCAGCTTAGGGGGGACAGGGGAAAACGAGCAGTACTTC.

The CDR3, as DNA: TGTGCCAGCAGCAGGTCAGGGGGGCTCAATCAGCCCCAGCATTTT. It is translated as CASSRSGGLNQPQHF. This chain uses TRBV9 with TRBJ1-5; 7 bases agree with TRBD1. Germline V gene sequence: CDR1 SGDLS, CDR2 YYNGEE. Trimming took 4 bases from V and 3 from J; bases not matched to a gene: 7. This CDR3 spans 15 amino acids.

The chain employs TRBV2 and TRBJ2-2, with D maybe TRBD2 (6 bases). The germline V gene has CDR1 SNHLY and CDR2 FYNNEI. This CDR3 spans 14 amino acids. V was trimmed by 5 bases and J by 4 bases, leaving 11 bases between them. The CDR3 DNA reads as TGTGCCAGCAGTCGCGGTAGCGGCACCGGGGAGCTGTTTTTT. Encoded protein: CASSRGSGTGELFF.

The chain is built from TRBV3-1 (or the pseudogene TRBV3-2) and TRBJ2-7, with TRBD1 identical over 8 bases. Trimming took 0 bases from V and 2 from J; bases not matched to a gene: 0. The CDR3 has 14 residues. CDR1 and CDR2 (germline): LGHDT, YNNKEL (reference sequence). The CDR3 here is CASSQEDRAYEQYF. In nucleotides, the CDR3 is TGTGCCAGCAGCCAAGAGGACAGGGCCTACGAGCAGTACTTC.

This sequence joins TRBV5-1 and TRBJ2-7; a possible D gene is TRBD2 (5 bases). Trimming left V 0 bases short and J 0 bases short, with 10 bases between. CDR1 SGHRS and CDR2 YFSETQ come from the germline V gene. The CDR3 contains 15 residues. The CDR3 DNA follows: TGCGCCAGCAGCTTGGTACCCGGGAACTCCTACGAGCAGTACTTC. Translation: CASSLVPGNSYEQYF.

The chain couples TRBV7-6 to TRBJ2-1, with 7 nucleotides matching TRBD2. The trim removed 5 bases at V and 2 bases at J, leaving 15 bases unmatched. CDR3 size: 18 residues. Germline V lookup: CDR1 SGHVS, CDR2 FNYEAQ. This CDR3 is CASSLRPGGPNTYNEQFF. CDR3 nucleotides: TGTGCCAGCAGCCTAAGGCCGGGAGGACCGAATACCTACAATGAGCAGTTCTTC. Drawing the rest from reference TRBV7-6 and TRBJ2-1, the complete variable domain is GAGVSQSPRYKVTKRGQDVALRCDPISGHVSLYWYRQALGQGPEFLTYFNYEAQQDKSGLPNDRFSAERPEGSISTLTIQRTEQRDSAMYRCASSLRPGGPNTYNEQFFGPGTRLTVL.

The chain has TRBV5-1 and TRBJ1-5; D gene unclear. Trimming removed 4 bases at V and 1 base at J, with 15 bases between. Looked up from germline, CDR1 is SGHRS and CDR2 is YFSETQ. The CDR3 spans 16 residues. For the CDR3, the DNA is TGCGCCAGCAGCCCTGGGGAGACTCAAAGCAATCAGCCCCAGCATTTT. This sequence encodes CASSPGETQSNQPQHF.

The chain uses TRBV14 and TRBJ2-1; TRBD1 matches at 11 bases. The CDR3 is made up of 17 amino acids. Trimming cost V 0 bases and J 6 bases; bases outside gene matches: 7. Germline values: CDR1 SGHDN, CDR2 FVKESK. The CDR3: CASSQDFGTGGGNEQFF. The CDR3 region has the DNA TGTGCCAGCAGCCAAGATTTTGGGACAGGGGGAGGCAATGAGCAGTTCTTC.

The chain couples TRBV6-5 to TRBJ1-4; D unclear. The V end lost 6 bases, the J end lost 8 bases, and 4 bases lay between the germline ends. CDR1 is MNHEY, CDR2 SVGAGI, per germline. This CDR3 region has 10 residues. CDR3 amino acids: CASRREKLFF. In DNA, the CDR3 is TGTGCCAGCAGACGGGAAAAACTGTTTTTT.

This chain links TRBV2 with TRBJ1-3; D gene uncertain. V shed 1 base and J shed 0 bases, with 4 bases lying between them. Germline lookup yields CDR1 SNHLY and CDR2 FYNNEI. The CDR3 covers 14 residues. The CDR3 protein is CASSEGVSGNTIYF. As DNA, the CDR3 is TGTGCCAGCAGTGAAGGAGTCTCTGGAAACACCATATATTTT.

The chain recombines TRBV21-1 with TRBJ1-1. TRBV21-1 is reported as a pseudogene. The CDR3 runs to 16 residues. In DNA, the CDR3 is TGTGCCAGCACCTTAGGAGGGGGGGCCCGGGAGACTGAAGCTTTCTTT. Protein: CASTLGGGARETEAFF.

This chain connects TRBV7-2 to TRBJ1-1, with TRBD1 as a possible D gene (6 bases). Germline CDR1 and CDR2: SGHTA and FQGNSA. This CDR3 has 14 amino acids. V was clipped by 7 bases and J by 5 bases, with 17 bases between them. In DNA, the CDR3 is TGTGCCAGCAACCTTCGGGGGGCTCGGACTGAAGCTTTCTTT. This translates into CASNLRGARTEAFF.

CDR3 amino acids: CASSSGLPATGELFF. As DNA, the CDR3 is TGTGCCAGCTCCTCGGGTCTACCGGCCACCGGGGAGCTGTTTTTT. The V gene is TRBV3-1 (or the pseudogene TRBV3-2), the J gene TRBJ2-2; D remains ambiguous. The CDR3 sequence is 15 residues long. From germline, CDR1 is LGHDT and CDR2 YNNKEL (reference sequence). Trimming took 8 bases from V and 4 from J, leaving 17 bases between them.

CDR3 sequence: CASSFSGGAHEQFF. The DNA for the CDR3 is TGTGCCAGCAGCTTTAGCGGGGGGGCCCATGAGCAGTTCTTC. This chain joins TRBV7-3 and TRBJ2-1; 11 nucleotides agree with TRBD2. Trimming cost V 3 bases and J 8 bases; bases outside gene matches: 3. The CDR3 has 14 residues. The germline CDR1 and CDR2 sequences are SGHTA and FQGTGA.

The V gene is TRBV27, the J gene TRBJ1-5; 7 bases fit TRBD1. Germline CDR1 and CDR2: MNHEY and SMNVEV (reference sequence). The CDR3 loop spans 15 amino acids. V was pared by 5 bases and J by 3 bases, with 7 bases of the junction left unmatched. This CDR3 is CASSKTGINNQPQHF. In DNA, the CDR3 is TGTGCCAGCAGTAAGACAGGGATTAACAATCAGCCCCAGCATTTT.

J is TRBJ1-2 and V is TRBV5-1; 7 bases line up with TRBD1. This CDR3 is 13 amino acids long. CDR1 is SGHRS and CDR2 is YFSETQ in the germline V gene. The trim removed 4 bases at V and 10 bases at J, leaving 10 bases unmatched. The CDR3 coding sequence is TGCGCCAGCAGCCCCGACAGGGTTTTCGCCTACACCTTC. This sequence encodes CASSPDRVFAYTF.

The chain couples TRBV19 to TRBJ2-5, with TRBD2 matching over 16 bases. This CDR3 contains 18 residues. The germline CDR1 and CDR2 sequences are LNHDA and SQIVND (reference sequence). Trimming at V came to 3 bases and at J to 6 bases, leaving 10 bases not matched to a gene. The CDR3 loop reads CASSISGTSGGAIKTQYF. In nucleotides, the CDR3 is TGTGCCAGTAGTATTTCTGGGACTAGCGGGGGGGCCATAAAGACCCAGTACTTC. Full variable domain (outside the CDR3, taken from reference TRBV19 and TRBJ2-5): DGGITQSPKYLFRKEGQNVTLSCEQNLNHDAMYWYRQDPGQGLRLIYYSQIVNDFQKGDIAEGYSVSREKKESFPLTVTSAQKNPTAFYLCASSISGTSGGAIKTQYFGPGTRLLVL.

The J gene is TRBJ2-7, the V gene TRBV30; 8 positions agree with TRBD2. CDR1 GTSNPN and CDR2 SVGIG come from the germline V gene (reference sequence). The CDR3 has 15 residues. The J segment lost 3 bases and the V segment lost 1 base, leaving 8 bases of the junction unmatched. CDR3 amino acids: CAWSGTSQNLYEQYF. CDR3 coding DNA: TGTGCCTGGAGTGGGACTAGCCAAAACCTCTACGAGCAGTACTTC.